Presented here are 7 T cell receptor beta chains from one specimen sequenced in a study of blood T cell repertoires in COVID-19. Method: immunoSEQ multiplex PCR; TCRdb's copy keeps in-frame clones and lacks some. This table has around 83,000 clones, around 87% appearing once. Specimen: peripheral blood. Source of these receptors: a man older than 75 with active or convalescent COVID-19.

The chain employs TRBV5-6 and TRBJ2-2; TRBD1 matches 8 bases. Germline CDR1 and CDR2: SGHDT and YYEEEE. This CDR3 is built from 16 residues. V lost 0 bases and J lost 2; bases outside the gene matches: 3. The CDR3 protein is CASSLGTGTNTGELFF. The CDR3 nucleotides are TGTGCCAGCAGCTTGGGGACAGGGACCAACACCGGGGAGCTGTTTTTT.

This chain uses TRBV30 with TRBJ1-5; D is perhaps TRBD1 (6 bases). Germline V CDR1 and CDR2: GTSNPN, SVGIG (reference sequence). V was shortened by 1 base and J by 3 bases, with 7 bases between the two germline ends. The length of the CDR3 is 13 residues. DNA for the CDR3: TGTGCCTGGAGTGCAGGGGACAATCAGCCCCAGCATTTT. Amino acid sequence: CAWSAGDNQPQHF.

The chain uses TRBV5-8 and TRBJ1-1; TRBD1 aligns across 9 bases. CDR1 and CDR2 (germline): SGHTS, YDEGEE. The V segment lost 4 bases and the J segment 3 bases; nucleotides outside the gene matches: 4. CDR3 length: 14 residues. The CDR3 spells CASSRDRAYTEAFF. The CDR3 region has the DNA TGTGCCAGCAGCCGGGACAGGGCTTACACTGAAGCTTTCTTT. The full variable domain, in which reference TRBV5-8 and TRBJ1-1 provide the parts outside the CDR3, is EAGVTQSPTHLIKTRGQQATLRCSPISGHTSVYWYQQALGLGLQFLLWYDEGEERNRGNFPPRFSGRQFPNYSSELNVNALELEDSALYLCASSRDRAYTEAFFGQGTRLTVV.

This chain uses TRBV6-5 with TRBJ2-3, with 9 bases that match TRBD2. V gave up 5 bases and J gave up 4 bases; unmatched junction bases: 7. The CDR3 sequence is 15 residues long. CDR1 is MNHEY and CDR2 is SVGAGI in the germline V gene. The CDR3 region has the DNA TGTGCCAGCAGTCACCGGACTAGCGTCCCAGATACGCAGTATTTT. Translated: CASSHRTSVPDTQYF.

J is TRBJ1-1 and V is TRBV11-1, with D possibly being TRBD1 (6 bases). This CDR3 is built from 12 residues. V was clipped by 5 bases and J by 8 bases, with 12 bases between them. CDR1 is SGHAT and CDR2 is FQDESV in the germline V gene (reference sequence). The CDR3, as DNA: TGTGCCAGCAGCCGATCCGGGACAGAAGCTTTCTTT. Its protein is CASSRSGTEAFF.

This clone showed up just once. The chain couples TRBV28 to TRBJ2-2; no clear D gene. Deletions cut 6 bases from V and 3 bases from J, with 8 bases between. Germline V gene lookup returns CDR1 MDHEN and CDR2 SYDVKM. The CDR3 covers 13 residues. The CDR3, as DNA: TGTGCCAGCAGAAAGAGAGACACCGGGGAGCTGTTTTTT. Its translation: CASRKRDTGELFF.

This clone appeared a few times. This chain connects TRBV12-3 or TRBV12-4 to TRBJ1-2; D is undetermined. The CDR3 length is 13 residues. Trimming took 6 bases from V and 2 from J, leaving 10 bases between them. The DNA for the CDR3 is TGTGCCAGCAGGCTTGGCGGCAACTATGGCTACACCTTC. Encoded protein: CASRLGGNYGYTF.